This TCR gamma chain was sequenced for a study of γδ T cells in repeated Plasmodium falciparum infection. Across the study: Timepoints: baseline, immediately before selected infections, and 21 days after every infection.

Gammadelta T cells were flow-sorted from PBMC into Vgamma9/Vdelta2+ and Vdelta2-negative populations for bulk analysis. By sample fraction, this clone is medium-sized (0.01 to 0.1%). Its antigen is not known. This sample includes further DNA sequences coding for the same CDR3. TCRdb re-identified clones in the multiplex PCR reads via CATT. The table has 11,000 to 15,000 gamma-chain clones, around 1.6% seen once. Study findings and constraints: Many TCRgamma sequences overlapped between individuals in stable Vgamma9/Vdelta2+ repertoires.

Unmatched junction bases numbered 2, after V lost 3 bases and J lost 6 bases. The CDR3 is 11 residues long. CDR1 is VTNTFY and CDR2 is YDVSTARD in the germline V gene (reference sequence). The clonotype comes from a pool of human donors (malaria-infected and uninfected, not separated). Input material: gamma-delta T cells from blood. V and J are TRGV3 and TRGJ1 or TRGJ2. As DNA, the CDR3 is TGTGCCACCTGGGACTGTTATAAGAAACTCTTT. It yields the protein CATWDCYKKLF.